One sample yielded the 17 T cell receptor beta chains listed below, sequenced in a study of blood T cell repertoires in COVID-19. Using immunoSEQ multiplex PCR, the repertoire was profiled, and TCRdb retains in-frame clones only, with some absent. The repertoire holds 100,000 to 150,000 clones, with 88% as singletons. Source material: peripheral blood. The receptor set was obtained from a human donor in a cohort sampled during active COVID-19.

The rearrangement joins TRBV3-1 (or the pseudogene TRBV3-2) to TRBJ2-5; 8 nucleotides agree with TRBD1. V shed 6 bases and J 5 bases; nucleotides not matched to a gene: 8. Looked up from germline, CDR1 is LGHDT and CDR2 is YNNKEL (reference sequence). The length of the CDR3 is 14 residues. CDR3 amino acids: CASRNADRDETQYF. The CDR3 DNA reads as TGTGCCAGCAGAAACGCGGACAGGGACGAGACCCAGTACTTC.

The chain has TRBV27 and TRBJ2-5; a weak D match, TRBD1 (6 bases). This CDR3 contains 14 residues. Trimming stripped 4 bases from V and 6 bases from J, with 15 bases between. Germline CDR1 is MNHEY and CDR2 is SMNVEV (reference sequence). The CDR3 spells CASSSLQGGKTQYF. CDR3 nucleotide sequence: TGTGCCAGCAGTTCCCTACAGGGTGGAAAGACCCAGTACTTC.

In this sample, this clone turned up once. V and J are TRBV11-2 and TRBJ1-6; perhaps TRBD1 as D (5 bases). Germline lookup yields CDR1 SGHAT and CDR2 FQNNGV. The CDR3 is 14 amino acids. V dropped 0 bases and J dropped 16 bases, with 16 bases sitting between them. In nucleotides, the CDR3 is TGTGCCAGCAGCTTAGACCCGACAGTCCGCAGACTCCACTTT. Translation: CASSLDPTVRRLHF.

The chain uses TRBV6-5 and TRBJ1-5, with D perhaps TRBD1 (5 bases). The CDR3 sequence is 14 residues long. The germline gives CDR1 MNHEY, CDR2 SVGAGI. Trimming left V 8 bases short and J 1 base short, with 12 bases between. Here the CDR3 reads CASDLTASNQPQHF. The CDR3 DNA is TGTGCCAGCGACTTGACAGCGAGCAATCAGCCCCAGCATTTT.

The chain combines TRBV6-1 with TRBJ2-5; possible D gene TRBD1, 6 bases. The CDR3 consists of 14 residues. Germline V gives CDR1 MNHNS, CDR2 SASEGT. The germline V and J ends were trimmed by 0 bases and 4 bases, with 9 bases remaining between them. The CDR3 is CASSEASGVETQYF. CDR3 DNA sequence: TGTGCCAGCAGTGAAGCCTCAGGGGTAGAGACCCAGTACTTC.

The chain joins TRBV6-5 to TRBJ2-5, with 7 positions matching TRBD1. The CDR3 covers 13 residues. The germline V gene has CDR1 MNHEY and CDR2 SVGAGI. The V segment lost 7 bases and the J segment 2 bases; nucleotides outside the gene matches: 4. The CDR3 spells CASTRDRQETQYF. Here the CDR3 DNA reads TGTGCCAGCACAAGGGACAGACAAGAGACCCAGTACTTC.

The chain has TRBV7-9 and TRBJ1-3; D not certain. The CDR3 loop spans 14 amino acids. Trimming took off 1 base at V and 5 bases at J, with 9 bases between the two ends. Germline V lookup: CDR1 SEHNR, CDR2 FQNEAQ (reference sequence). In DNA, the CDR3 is TGTGCCAGCAGCTTAGGGCATCGAAGAAACACCATATATTTT. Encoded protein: CASSLGHRRNTIYF.

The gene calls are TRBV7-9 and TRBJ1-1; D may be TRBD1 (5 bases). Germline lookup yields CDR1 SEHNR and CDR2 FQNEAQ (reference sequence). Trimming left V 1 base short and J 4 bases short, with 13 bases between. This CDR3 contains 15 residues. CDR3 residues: CASSLGQDGGTEAFF. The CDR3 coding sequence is TGTGCCAGCAGCTTAGGGCAGGACGGGGGCACTGAAGCTTTCTTT.

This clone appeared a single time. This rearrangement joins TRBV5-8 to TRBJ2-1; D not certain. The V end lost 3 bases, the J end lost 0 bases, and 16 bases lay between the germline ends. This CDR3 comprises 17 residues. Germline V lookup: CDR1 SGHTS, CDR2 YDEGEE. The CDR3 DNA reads TGTGCCAGCAGCTCCCTGCGGATCTCGAGCTCCTACAATGAGCAGTTCTTC. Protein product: CASSSLRISSSYNEQFF.

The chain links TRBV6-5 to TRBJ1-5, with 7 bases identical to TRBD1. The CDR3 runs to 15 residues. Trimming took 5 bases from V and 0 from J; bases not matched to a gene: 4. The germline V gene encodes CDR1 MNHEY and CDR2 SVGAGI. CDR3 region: CASSQDRFSNQPQHF. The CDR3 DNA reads TGTGCCAGCAGTCAGGACAGGTTTAGCAATCAGCCCCAGCATTTT.

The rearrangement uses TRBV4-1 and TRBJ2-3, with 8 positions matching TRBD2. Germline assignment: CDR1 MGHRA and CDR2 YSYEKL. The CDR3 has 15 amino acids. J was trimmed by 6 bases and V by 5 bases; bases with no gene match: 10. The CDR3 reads CASSLTSGRVDTQYF. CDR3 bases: TGCGCCAGCAGCTTAACTAGCGGTCGGGTGGATACGCAGTATTTT.

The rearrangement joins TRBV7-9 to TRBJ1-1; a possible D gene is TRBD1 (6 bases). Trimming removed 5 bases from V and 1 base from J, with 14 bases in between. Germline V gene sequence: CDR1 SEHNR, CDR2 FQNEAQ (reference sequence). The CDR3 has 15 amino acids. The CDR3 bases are TGTGCCAGCAGCCCAAGGGGACACCCGAACACTGAAGCTTTCTTT. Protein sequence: CASSPRGHPNTEAFF.

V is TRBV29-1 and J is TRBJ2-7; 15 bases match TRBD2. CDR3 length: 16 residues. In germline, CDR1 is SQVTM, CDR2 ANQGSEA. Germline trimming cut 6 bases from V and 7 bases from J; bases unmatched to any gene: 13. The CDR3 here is CSVGGLAGGSAGEQYF. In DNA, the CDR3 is TGCAGCGTAGGGGGACTAGCGGGAGGATCCGCGGGTGAGCAGTACTTC.

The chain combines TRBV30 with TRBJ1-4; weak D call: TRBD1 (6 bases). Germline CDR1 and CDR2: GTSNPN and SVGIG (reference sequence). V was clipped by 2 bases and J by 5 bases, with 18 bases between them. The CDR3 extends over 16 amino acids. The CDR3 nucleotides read TGTGCCTGGAGTCCTACGCTGACAGGCTACAATGAAAAACTGTTTTTT. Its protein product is CAWSPTLTGYNEKLFF.

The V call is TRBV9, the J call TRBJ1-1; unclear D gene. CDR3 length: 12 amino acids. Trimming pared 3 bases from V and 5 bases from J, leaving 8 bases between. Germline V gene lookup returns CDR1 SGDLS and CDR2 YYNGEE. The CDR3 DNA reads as TGTGCCAGCAGCGCTCCCGGGACTGAAGCTTTCTTT. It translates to CASSAPGTEAFF.

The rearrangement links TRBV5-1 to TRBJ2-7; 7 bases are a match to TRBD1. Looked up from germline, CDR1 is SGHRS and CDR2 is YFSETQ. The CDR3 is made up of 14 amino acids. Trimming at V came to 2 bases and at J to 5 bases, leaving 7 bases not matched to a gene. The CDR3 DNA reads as TGCGCCAGCAGCTTCCTAGGGACAGTGGACGAGCAGTACTTC. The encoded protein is CASSFLGTVDEQYF.

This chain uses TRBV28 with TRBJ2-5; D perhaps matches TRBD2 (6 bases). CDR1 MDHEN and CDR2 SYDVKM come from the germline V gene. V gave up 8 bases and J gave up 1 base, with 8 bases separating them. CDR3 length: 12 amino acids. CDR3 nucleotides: TGTGCCAGCGGGGGGACCCAAGAGACCCAGTACTTC. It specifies CASGGTQETQYF.